One and the same sample provided the 15 T cell receptor beta chains below, sequenced in a study of T cell repertoires in cytomegalovirus infection. MiXCR, applied by TCRdb to the reads, yields one record per CDR3 protein. There are about 230,000 distinct CDR3 sequences in the sample; 22% occur only once, and 18% lies in the top ten. Sequenced: CD8+ T cells from PBMCs. Source of these receptors: a human donor in good health (CMV status not recorded). Some clones in this sample may be carry-over from other donors' samples.

The chain has TRBV9 and TRBJ2-6; D is uncertain. The CDR3 length is 17 residues. V dropped 2 bases and J dropped 0 bases, with 12 bases sitting between them. The germline gives CDR1 SGDLS, CDR2 YYNGEE. The CDR3 nucleotides read TGTGCCAGCAGCGTGGGCGTATCCCTCTCTGGGGCCAACGTCCTGACTTTC. Its translation is CASSVGVSLSGANVLTF. Using reference TRBV9 and TRBJ2-6 for the parts outside the CDR3, the full variable domain is DSGVTQTPKHLITATGQRVTLRCSPRSGDLSVYWYQQSLDQGLQFLIQYYNGEERAKGNILERFSAQQFPDLHSELNLSSLELGDSALYFCASSVGVSLSGANVLTFGAGSRLTVL.

This chain links TRBV19 with TRBJ1-2; perhaps TRBD1 as D (6 bases). V was cut by 5 bases and J by 4 bases, with 14 bases left in between. Germline CDR1 LNHDA, CDR2 SQIVND (reference sequence). The CDR3 is made up of 14 amino acids. The CDR3: CASSEIGDIYGYTF. The DNA for the CDR3 is TGTGCCAGTAGTGAAATCGGGGACATCTATGGCTACACCTTC.

As DNA, the CDR3 is TGTGCCAGCAGCGTCACCCTCACCGGGGAGCTGTTTTTT. Translating gives CASSVTLTGELFF. V is TRBV5-4 and J is TRBJ2-2; no clear D. Germline CDR1 SGHNT, CDR2 YYREEE (reference sequence). The CDR3 sequence is 13 residues long. Trimming removed 4 bases at V and 4 bases at J, with 8 bases between. The full variable domain, completed using reference TRBV5-4 and TRBJ2-2, is ETGVTQSPTHLIKTRGQQVTLRCSSQSGHNTVSWYQQALGQGPQFIFQYYREEENGRGNFPPRFSGLQFPNYSSELNVNALELDDSALYLCASSVTLTGELFFGEGSRLTVL.

This clonotype was seen more than once but under ten times. The chain joins TRBV11-2 to TRBJ2-1; 10 bases map to TRBD1. V lost 1 base to trimming and J lost 8 bases; unmatched junction nucleotides: 11. The CDR3 is 17 residues long. CDR1 and CDR2 (germline): SGHAT, FQNNGV. The DNA of the CDR3 is TGTGCCAGCAGCTTAGGACAGGGGGCACGTGTAGAGGATGAGCAGTTCTTC. Its protein is CASSLGQGARVEDEQFF. The complete variable domain, with remaining parts taken from reference TRBV11-2 and TRBJ2-1, reads EAGVAQSPRYKIIEKRQSVAFWCNPISGHATLYWYQQILGQGPKLLIQFQNNGVVDDSQLPKDRFSAERLKGVDSTLKIQPAKLEDSAVYLCASSLGQGARVEDEQFFGPGTRLTVL.

The chain links TRBV5-4 to TRBJ1-5, with unresolved D. The ends were cut back, 4 bases at V and 11 bases at J, with 13 bases in the middle. Germline CDR1 SGHNT, CDR2 YYREEE (reference sequence). The CDR3 runs to 12 residues. CDR3 residues: CASSLVCPAQHF. CDR3 coding DNA: TGTGCCAGCAGCCTGGTTTGTCCAGCCCAGCATTTT.

V and J are TRBV7-8 and TRBJ2-7, with a weak D call TRBD1 (5 bases). CDR3 length: 12 amino acids. Trimming removed 6 bases at V and 7 bases at J, with 13 bases between. The germline V gene encodes CDR1 SGHVS and CDR2 FQNEAQ. Here the CDR3 DNA reads TGTGCCAGCAGTTCCAAGGGGTGGGAGCAGTACTTC. Translating gives CASSSKGWEQYF.

This clonotype was seen many times. V usage is TRBV27 and J usage is TRBJ2-1; TRBD1 agrees at 8 bases. V lost 4 bases, J lost 9 bases, and 11 bases stayed unmatched. This CDR3 region has 15 residues. CDR1 is MNHEY and CDR2 is SMNVEV in the germline V gene (reference sequence). CDR3 residues: CASSWNSQGAGEQFF. The CDR3 DNA reads as TGTGCCAGCAGTTGGAATTCTCAGGGGGCGGGTGAGCAGTTCTTC.

The gene calls are TRBV20-1 and TRBJ1-2; tentatively, D is TRBD1 (5 bases). This CDR3 is built from 15 residues. V shed 6 bases and J shed 1 base, with 18 bases lying between them. Germline values: CDR1 DFQATT, CDR2 SNEGSKA (reference sequence). In DNA, the CDR3 is TGCAGTGCACCTACCGACAGCGCTTTTAACTATGGCTACACCTTC. It yields the protein CSAPTDSAFNYGYTF.

This clonotype was found many times. DNA of the CDR3: TGTGCCAGCAGTTATAGCAATCAGCCCCAGCATTTT. It is translated as CASSYSNQPQHF. This rearrangement joins TRBV11-2 to TRBJ1-5; D is uncertain. Trimming removed 6 bases from V and 0 bases from J, with 3 bases in between. CDR3 length equals 12 residues. Germline CDR1 SGHAT, CDR2 FQNNGV.

This clonotype was observed a few times. The chain employs TRBV7-9 and TRBJ2-3; 7 positions agree with TRBD2. The CDR3 length is 16 residues. Germline CDR1 is SEHNR and CDR2 is FQNEAQ (reference sequence). The V gene end was trimmed by 4 bases and the J gene end by 4 bases; junction bases not matched to a gene: 11. The CDR3 coding sequence is TGTGCCAGCAGCTCCCGGTTTGGACTAGATCCAGATACGCAGTATTTT. This gives the protein CASSSRFGLDPDTQYF.

V and J are TRBV7-6 and TRBJ1-4, with D uncertain. This CDR3 is built from 13 residues. Germline CDR1 SGHVS, CDR2 FNYEAQ. V gave up 4 bases and J gave up 6 bases, with 9 bases separating them. The CDR3 DNA follows: TGTGCCAGCAGCTCGTCTCGGGATGAAAAACTGTTTTTT. Its translation is CASSSSRDEKLFF.

This clonotype was counted many times. The chain uses TRBV28 and TRBJ2-7; a possible D gene is TRBD2 (6 bases). Germline V gene lookup returns CDR1 MDHEN and CDR2 SYDVKM. Between the trimmed V and J ends, which lost 6 bases and 3 bases, there was a span of 9 bases. This CDR3 has 12 amino acids. The CDR3 loop reads CASSGGIYEQYF. In nucleotides, the CDR3 is TGTGCCAGCAGCGGCGGGATCTACGAGCAGTACTTC.

This clonotype is judged medium-sized (0.01 to 0.1%). The gene calls are TRBV7-2 and TRBJ2-5; the D is unclear. Germline CDR1 is SGHTA and CDR2 is FQGNSA. V was cut by 3 bases and J by 5 bases, with 7 bases left in between. The CDR3 is 12 residues long. CDR3 amino acids: CASSFGAETQYF. Written as DNA, the CDR3 is TGTGCCAGCAGCTTTGGAGCGGAGACCCAGTACTTC.

The rearrangement uses TRBV27 and TRBJ2-1, with 7 bases aligning to TRBD2. V shed 3 bases and J 6 bases; nucleotides not matched to a gene: 5. From germline, CDR1 is MNHEY and CDR2 SMNVEV (reference sequence). The CDR3 sequence is 14 residues long. CDR3 nucleotide sequence: TGTGCCAGCAGTTTGCAGCGGGGAGGCAATGAGCAGTTCTTC. Translating gives CASSLQRGGNEQFF.

Remarks on this clonotype: A much larger clone differs from this one at a single base, so this may be a read error. The rearrangement uses TRBV28 and TRBJ2-7, with D perhaps being TRBD1 or TRBD2 (5 bases each). Germline CDR1 MDHEN, CDR2 SYDVKM. The CDR3 contains 14 residues. CDR3 in DNA: TGTGCCGGCAGGGACGAACAGGAAATCTACGAGCAGTACTTC. This gives the protein CAGRDEQEIYEQYF.